This paragraph covers one T cell receptor beta chain sequence. The treatment denotes: roughly 20 received Ad26.COV2.S at low or high dose, single or two shots; about five received placebo; per-sample allocation not given. Sampling occurred on day 63 after the first vaccine or placebo injection. The source of the sample is a study of Ad26.COV2.S vaccination and SARS-CoV-2 variants. Method: immunoSEQ multiplex PCR; TCRdb's copy keeps in-frame clones and lacks some. The sample has about 320,000 clones, approximately 80% seen once; the top ten hold 2% to 2.5%. This TCR came from a person between 18 and 65 years old who received the Ad26.COV2.S COVID-19 vaccine or a placebo. Source: peripheral blood, taken in a trial of Ad26.COV2.S vaccine versus placebo.

The CDR3 DNA reads TGTGCCAGCAGTGAATTCAGTGTCACCGGGGAGCTGTTTTTT. Translation: CASSEFSVTGELFF. The chain joins TRBV25-1 to TRBJ2-2; no clear D. CDR1 MGHDK and CDR2 SYGVNS come from the germline V gene. CDR3 length: 14 residues. Trimming removed 1 base from V and 4 bases from J, with 7 bases in between.